This T cell receptor beta chain was found in a study of read filtering for tumor transcriptome and immune sequencing. Turning to the study itself: Revised staging placed eight or nine patients in R-ISS I, approximately 16 in II, more than five in III. Transcriptome libraries were built from DNase-treated RNA. Broader study findings: The sorted CD138-negative fraction was a mixed bone marrow immune population, not purified T cells.

This library used roughly 370 ng RNA and molecular barcoded adaptors spanning alpha/delta and beta/gamma chains. MiXCR, run by TCRdb on the reads, gives a single entry per CDR3 protein. The sample records tens of thousands of distinct CDR3 sequences, approximately 18% being singletons. Every patient had bone marrow sampled while the disease was active. Germline V lookup: CDR1 ENHRY, CDR2 SYGVKD. With 8 bases removed from V and 0 bases from J, the gap between germline ends came to 10 bases. The CDR3 is 14 residues long. This clonotype was seen ten or more times. Its cognate antigen is unknown. This clonotype originated in a donor at least 40 years old with multiple myeloma. The chain combines TRBV10-3 with TRBJ2-2; D may correspond to TRBD1 or TRBD2 (5 bases each). The sample was a population of CD138-negative cells sorted from bone marrow. CDR3 bases: TGTGCCATCGGGACGGAATCGAACACCGGGGAGCTGTTTTTT. This sequence encodes CAIGTESNTGELFF.